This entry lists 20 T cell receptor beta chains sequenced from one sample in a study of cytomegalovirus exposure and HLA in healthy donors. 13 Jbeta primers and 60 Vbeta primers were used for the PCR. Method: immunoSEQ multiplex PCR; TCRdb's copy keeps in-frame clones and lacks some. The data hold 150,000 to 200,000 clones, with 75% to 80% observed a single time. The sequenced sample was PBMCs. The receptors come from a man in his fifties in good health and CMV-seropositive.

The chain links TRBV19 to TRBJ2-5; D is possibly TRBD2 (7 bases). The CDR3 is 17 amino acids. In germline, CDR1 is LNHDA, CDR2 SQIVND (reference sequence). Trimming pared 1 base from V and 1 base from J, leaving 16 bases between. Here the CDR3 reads CASSIGRPGGAQETQYF. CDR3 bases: TGTGCCAGTAGTATAGGTCGTCCGGGGGGCGCCCAAGAGACCCAGTACTTC.

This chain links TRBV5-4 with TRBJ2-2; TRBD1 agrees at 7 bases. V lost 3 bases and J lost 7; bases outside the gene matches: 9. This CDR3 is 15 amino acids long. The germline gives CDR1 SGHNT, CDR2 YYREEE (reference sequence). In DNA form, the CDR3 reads TGTGCCAGCAGCTCTTACAGGGGACGGGGCGGGGAGCTGTTTTTT. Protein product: CASSSYRGRGGELFF.

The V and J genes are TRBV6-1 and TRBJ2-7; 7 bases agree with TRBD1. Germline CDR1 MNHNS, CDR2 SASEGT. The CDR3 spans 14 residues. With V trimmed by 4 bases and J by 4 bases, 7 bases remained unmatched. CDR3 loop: CASSGGTVIYEQYV. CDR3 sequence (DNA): TGTGCCAGCAGTGGAGGGACAGTAATTTACGAGCAGTACGTC.

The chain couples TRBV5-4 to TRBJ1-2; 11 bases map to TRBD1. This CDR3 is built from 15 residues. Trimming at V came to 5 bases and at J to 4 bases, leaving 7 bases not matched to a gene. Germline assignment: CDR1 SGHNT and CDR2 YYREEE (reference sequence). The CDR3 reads CASRITGTGGYGYTF. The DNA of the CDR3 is TGTGCCAGCAGGATCACCGGGACAGGGGGCTATGGCTACACCTTC.

This chain's CDR3 is CAITELQGARDNYGYTF. CDR3 bases: TGTGCCATCACCGAATTACAGGGGGCGCGGGATAACTATGGCTACACCTTC. The V gene is TRBV10-3, the J gene TRBJ1-2; TRBD1 agrees at 9 bases. Looked up from germline, CDR1 is ENHRY and CDR2 is SYGVKD. Trimming at V came to 7 bases and at J to 1 base, leaving 13 bases not matched to a gene. The CDR3 sequence is 17 residues long.

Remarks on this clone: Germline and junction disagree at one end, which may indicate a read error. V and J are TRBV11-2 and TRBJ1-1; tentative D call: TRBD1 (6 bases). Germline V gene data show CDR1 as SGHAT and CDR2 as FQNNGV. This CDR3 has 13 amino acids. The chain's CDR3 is CASSLEGGWGAFF. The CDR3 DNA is TGTGCCAGCAGCCTAGAGGGGGGGTGGGGTGCTTTCTTT.

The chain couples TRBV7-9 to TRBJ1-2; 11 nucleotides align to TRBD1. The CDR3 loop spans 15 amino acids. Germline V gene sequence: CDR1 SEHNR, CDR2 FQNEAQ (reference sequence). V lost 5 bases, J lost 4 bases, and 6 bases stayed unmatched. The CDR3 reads CASSQGTGGRYGYTF. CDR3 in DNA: TGTGCCAGCAGCCAAGGGACAGGGGGTCGCTATGGCTACACCTTC.

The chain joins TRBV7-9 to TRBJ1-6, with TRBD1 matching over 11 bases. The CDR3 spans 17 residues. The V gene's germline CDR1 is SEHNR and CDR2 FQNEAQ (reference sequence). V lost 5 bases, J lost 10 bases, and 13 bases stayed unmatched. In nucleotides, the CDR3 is TGTGCCAGCAGCCCACCGGGACAGGGGGTGGATAGCTCACCCCTCCACTTT. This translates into CASSPPGQGVDSSPLHF.

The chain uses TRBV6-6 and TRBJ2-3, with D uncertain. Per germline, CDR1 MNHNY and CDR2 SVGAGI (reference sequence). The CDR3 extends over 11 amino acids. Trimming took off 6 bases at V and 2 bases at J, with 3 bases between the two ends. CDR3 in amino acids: CASRYTDTQYF. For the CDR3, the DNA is TGTGCCAGCAGATACACAGATACGCAGTATTTT.

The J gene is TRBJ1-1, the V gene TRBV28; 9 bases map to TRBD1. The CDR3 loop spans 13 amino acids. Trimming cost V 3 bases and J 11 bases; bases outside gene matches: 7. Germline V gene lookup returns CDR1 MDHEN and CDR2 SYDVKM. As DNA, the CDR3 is TGTGCCAGCAGTTTCCCACAGGGGGCGTATGCTTTCTTT. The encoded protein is CASSFPQGAYAFF.

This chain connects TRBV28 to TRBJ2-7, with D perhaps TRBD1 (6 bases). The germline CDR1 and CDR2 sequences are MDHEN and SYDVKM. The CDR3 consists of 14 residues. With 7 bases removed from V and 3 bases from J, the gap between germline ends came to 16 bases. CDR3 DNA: TGTGCCAGCAAGGCAGGGGCGATAAGCTACGAGCAGTACTTC. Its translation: CASKAGAISYEQYF.

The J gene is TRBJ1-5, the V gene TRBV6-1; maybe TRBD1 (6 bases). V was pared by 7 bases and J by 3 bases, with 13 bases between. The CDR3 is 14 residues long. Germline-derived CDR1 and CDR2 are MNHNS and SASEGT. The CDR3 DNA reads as TGTGCCAGCAAGGAGACAGGCCACAATCAGCCCCAGCATTTT. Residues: CASKETGHNQPQHF.

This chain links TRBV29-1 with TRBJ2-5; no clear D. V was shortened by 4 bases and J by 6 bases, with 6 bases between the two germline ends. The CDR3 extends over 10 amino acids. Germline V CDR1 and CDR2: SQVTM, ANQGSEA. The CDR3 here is CSVVLQTQYF. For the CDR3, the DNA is TGCAGCGTTGTACTTCAGACCCAGTACTTC.

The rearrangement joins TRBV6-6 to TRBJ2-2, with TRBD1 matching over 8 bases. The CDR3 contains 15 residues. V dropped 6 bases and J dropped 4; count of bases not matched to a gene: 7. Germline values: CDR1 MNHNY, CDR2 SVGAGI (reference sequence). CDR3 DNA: TGTGCCAGCAGAAAGGGACAGGTGGCCACCGGGGAGCTGTTTTTT. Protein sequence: CASRKGQVATGELFF.

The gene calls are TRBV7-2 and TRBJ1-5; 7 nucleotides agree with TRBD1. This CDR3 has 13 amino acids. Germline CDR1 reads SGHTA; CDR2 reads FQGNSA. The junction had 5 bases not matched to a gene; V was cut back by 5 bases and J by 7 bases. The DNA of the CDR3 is TGTGCCAGCAGCGCAACAGGGGCCCAGCCCCAGCATTTT. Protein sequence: CASSATGAQPQHF.

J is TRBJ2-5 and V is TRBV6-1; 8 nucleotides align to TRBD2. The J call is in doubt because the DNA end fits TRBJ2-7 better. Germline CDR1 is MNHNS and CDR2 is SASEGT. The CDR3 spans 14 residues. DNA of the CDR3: TGTGCCACCTCAAGCGGGGGACCACCCTACGAGCAGTACTTC. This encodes CATSSGGPPYEQYF.

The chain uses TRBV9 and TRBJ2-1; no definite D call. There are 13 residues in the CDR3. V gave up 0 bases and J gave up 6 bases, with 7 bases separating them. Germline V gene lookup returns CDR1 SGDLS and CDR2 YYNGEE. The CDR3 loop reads CASSVGRPNEQFF. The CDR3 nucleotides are TGTGCCAGCAGCGTAGGGCGGCCCAATGAGCAGTTCTTC. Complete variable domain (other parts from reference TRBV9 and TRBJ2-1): DSGVTQTPKHLITATGQRVTLRCSPRSGDLSVYWYQQSLDQGLQFLIQYYNGEERAKGNILERFSAQQFPDLHSELNLSSLELGDSALYFCASSVGRPNEQFFGPGTRLTVL.

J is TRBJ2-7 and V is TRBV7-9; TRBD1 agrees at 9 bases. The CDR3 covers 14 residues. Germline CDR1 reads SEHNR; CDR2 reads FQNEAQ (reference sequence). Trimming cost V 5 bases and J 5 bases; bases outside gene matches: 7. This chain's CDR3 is CASSRDRDPHEQYF. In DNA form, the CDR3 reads TGTGCCAGCAGCCGGGACAGGGACCCCCACGAGCAGTACTTC.

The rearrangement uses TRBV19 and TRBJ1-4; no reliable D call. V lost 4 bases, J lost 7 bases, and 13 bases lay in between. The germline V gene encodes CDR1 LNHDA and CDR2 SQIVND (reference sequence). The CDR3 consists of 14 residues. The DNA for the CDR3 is TGTGCCAGTAGTAAGACACATGGAGGTGAAAAACTGTTTTTT. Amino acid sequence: CASSKTHGGEKLFF.

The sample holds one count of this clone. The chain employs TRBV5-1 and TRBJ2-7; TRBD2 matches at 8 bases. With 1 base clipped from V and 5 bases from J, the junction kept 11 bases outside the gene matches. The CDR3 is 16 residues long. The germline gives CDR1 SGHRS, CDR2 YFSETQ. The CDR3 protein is CASSLISGGHSNEQYF. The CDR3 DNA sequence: TGCGCCAGCAGCTTGATATCGGGGGGGCATTCTAACGAGCAGTACTTC.